A selection of T cell receptor beta chains follows, all from one sample in a study of blood T cell repertoires in COVID-19. This table comes from immunoSEQ multiplex PCR, and its TCRdb copy is limited to in-frame clones, with some not included. The table lists approximately 82,000 clones, around four fifths of them singletons. The specimen sequenced was peripheral blood. These receptors originate from a woman aged 55-70 years with acute or convalescent COVID-19. The CDR3 runs from the conserved cysteine through the conserved F or W. A D gene is named only where the DNA matches it firmly. The listing skips clone size in some rows; elsewhere it reads once, few, many or a size class.

CDR3 length: 15
V gene: TRBV4-1
J gene: TRBJ2-7
D gene: NA
clone size: NA
CDR3 DNA: TGCGCCAGCAGCCAAGAGCATCTGGGGGGAGGAGAGCAGTACTTC
CDR3 protein: CASSQEHLGGGEQYF

CDR3 length: 16
V gene: TRBV4-3
J gene: TRBJ1-1
D gene: NA
clone size: NA
CDR3 DNA: TGCGCCAGCAGCCGGGGGGTTGGACTTATGAACACTGAAGCTTTCTTT
CDR3 protein: CASSRGVGLMNTEAFF

CDR3 length: 17
V gene: TRBV13
J gene: TRBJ2-1
D gene: NA
clone size: NA
CDR3 DNA: TGTGCCAGCAGCTTCAGACTCCTTACCAGCTCCTACAATGAGCAGTTCTTC
CDR3 protein: CASSFRLLTSSYNEQFF

CDR3 length: 16
V gene: TRBV19
J gene: TRBJ1-5
D gene: NA
clone size: NA
CDR3 DNA: TGTGCCAGTCGCACCACGGCAGGGGCATTCTATCAGCCCCAGCATTTT
CDR3 protein: CASRTTAGAFYQPQHF

CDR3 length: 13
V gene: TRBV30
J gene: TRBJ1-2
D gene: NA
clone size: NA
CDR3 DNA: TGTGCCTGGAGTCCGGTTACTAACTATGGCTACACCTTC
CDR3 protein: CAWSPVTNYGYTF

CDR3 length: 11
V gene: TRBV5-5
J gene: TRBJ1-2
D gene: NA
clone size: NA
CDR3 DNA: TGTGCCAGCAGCTCGAGTTATGGCTACACCTTC
CDR3 protein: CASSSSYGYTF

CDR3 length: 14
V gene: TRBV2
J gene: TRBJ1-3
D gene: NA
clone size: NA
CDR3 DNA: TGTGCCAGCAACCCACAGCTCTCTGGAAACACCATATATTTT
CDR3 protein: CASNPQLSGNTIYF

CDR3 length: 11
V gene: TRBV3-1/TRBV3-2
J gene: TRBJ1-1
D gene: NA
clone size: NA
CDR3 DNA: TGTGCCAGCAGCTTACAAGCTGAAGCTTTCTTT
CDR3 protein: CASSLQAEAFF

CDR3 length: 12
V gene: TRBV18
J gene: TRBJ2-5
D gene: NA
clone size: NA
CDR3 DNA: TGTGCCAGCTCACCAACGGGGGAGACCCAGTACTTC
CDR3 protein: CASSPTGETQYF

CDR3 length: 15
V gene: TRBV11-3
J gene: TRBJ1-2
D gene: NA
clone size: few
CDR3 DNA: TGTGCCAGCAGCTTAGTGAGAGGGCCGAACTATGGCTACACCTTC
CDR3 protein: CASSLVRGPNYGYTF

CDR3 length: 15
V gene: TRBV7-2
J gene: TRBJ1-1
D gene: TRBD1
clone size: NA
CDR3 DNA: TGTGCCAGCAGCCTCCAGGCAGGGGGGAACACTGAAGCTTTCTTT
CDR3 protein: CASSLQAGGNTEAFF

CDR3 length: 15
V gene: TRBV9
J gene: TRBJ2-1
D gene: TRBD2
clone size: NA
CDR3 DNA: TGTGCCAGCAGCGTAGGACTAGCGGGAGTCAATGAGCAGTTCTTC
CDR3 protein: CASSVGLAGVNEQFF

CDR3 length: 15
V gene: TRBV6-5
J gene: TRBJ2-7
D gene: NA
clone size: NA
CDR3 DNA: TGTGCCAGCAGTTACTCGGGACACTTTACCTACGAGCAGTACTTC
CDR3 protein: CASSYSGHFTYEQYF

CDR3 length: 15
V gene: TRBV7-3
J gene: TRBJ1-2
D gene: NA
clone size: NA
CDR3 DNA: TGTGCCAGCAGCCCCAAACAGGGATCTAACTATGGCTACACCTTC
CDR3 protein: CASSPKQGSNYGYTF

CDR3 length: 16
V gene: TRBV4-1
J gene: TRBJ2-5
D gene: TRBD1
clone size: NA
CDR3 DNA: TGCGCCAGCAGCCCGCCAACAGGGGGCCTACAAGAGACCCAGTACTTC
CDR3 protein: CASSPPTGGLQETQYF

CDR3 length: 15
V gene: TRBV5-4
J gene: TRBJ1-2
D gene: TRBD1
clone size: NA
CDR3 DNA: TGTGCCAGCAGCCCGTTGACAGGGGAAGGCTATGGCTACACCTTC
CDR3 protein: CASSPLTGEGYGYTF

CDR3 length: 17
V gene: TRBV5-4
J gene: TRBJ1-2
D gene: TRBD1
clone size: NA
CDR3 DNA: TGTGCCAGCAGCTCAATGACTGCTGGACAGGGGGGGTATGGCTACACCTTC
CDR3 protein: CASSSMTAGQGGYGYTF

CDR3 length: 18
V gene: TRBV28
J gene: TRBJ1-5
D gene: TRBD1
clone size: once
CDR3 DNA: TGTGCCAGCAGCTACCCTAGAGGGACAGGGTTGGGCAATCAGCCCCAGCATTTT
CDR3 protein: CASSYPRGTGLGNQPQHF

CDR3 length: 14
V gene: TRBV6-1
J gene: TRBJ2-7
D gene: NA
clone size: NA
CDR3 DNA: TGTGCCAGCAGTGAAGGTCAGGGGACCTACGAGCAGTACTTC
CDR3 protein: CASSEGQGTYEQYF

CDR3 length: 12
V gene: TRBV19
J gene: TRBJ1-2
D gene: NA
clone size: once
CDR3 DNA: TGTGCCAGTAGTGACAGACTCTATGGCTACACCTTC
CDR3 protein: CASSDRLYGYTF

CDR3 length: 17
V gene: TRBV7-9
J gene: TRBJ2-5
D gene: TRBD1
clone size: NA
CDR3 DNA: TGTGCCAGCAGAGGGACAGGGGAAATCTTGTACCAAGAGACCCAGTACTTC
CDR3 protein: CASRGTGEILYQETQYF

CDR3 length: 15
V gene: TRBV5-4
J gene: TRBJ1-1
D gene: TRBD1
clone size: NA
CDR3 DNA: TGTGCCAGCAGCGTCGGGACAGGACAAAACACTGAAGCTTTCTTT
CDR3 protein: CASSVGTGQNTEAFF

CDR3 length: 14
V gene: TRBV2
J gene: TRBJ2-5
D gene: TRBD1
clone size: NA
CDR3 DNA: TGTGCCAGCCCCCGACAGGGGTGGGGAGAGACCCAGTACTTC
CDR3 protein: CASPRQGWGETQYF

CDR3 length: 14
V gene: TRBV27
J gene: TRBJ1-5
D gene: TRBD1
clone size: NA
CDR3 DNA: TGTGCCAGCAGTCCCTACAGGGGTGATCAGCCCCAGCATTTT
CDR3 protein: CASSPYRGDQPQHF

CDR3 length: 17
V gene: TRBV19
J gene: TRBJ1-2
D gene: NA
clone size: NA
CDR3 DNA: TGTGCCAGTAGTATTTGGCTTCCAGGAGCGGCCCTCTATGGCTACACCTTC
CDR3 protein: CASSIWLPGAALYGYTF

CDR3 length: 14
V gene: TRBV7-3
J gene: TRBJ2-7
D gene: TRBD2
clone size: NA
CDR3 DNA: TGTGCCAGCAGCCCCCGGGGGGACTCCTACGAGCAGTACTTC
CDR3 protein: CASSPRGDSYEQYF